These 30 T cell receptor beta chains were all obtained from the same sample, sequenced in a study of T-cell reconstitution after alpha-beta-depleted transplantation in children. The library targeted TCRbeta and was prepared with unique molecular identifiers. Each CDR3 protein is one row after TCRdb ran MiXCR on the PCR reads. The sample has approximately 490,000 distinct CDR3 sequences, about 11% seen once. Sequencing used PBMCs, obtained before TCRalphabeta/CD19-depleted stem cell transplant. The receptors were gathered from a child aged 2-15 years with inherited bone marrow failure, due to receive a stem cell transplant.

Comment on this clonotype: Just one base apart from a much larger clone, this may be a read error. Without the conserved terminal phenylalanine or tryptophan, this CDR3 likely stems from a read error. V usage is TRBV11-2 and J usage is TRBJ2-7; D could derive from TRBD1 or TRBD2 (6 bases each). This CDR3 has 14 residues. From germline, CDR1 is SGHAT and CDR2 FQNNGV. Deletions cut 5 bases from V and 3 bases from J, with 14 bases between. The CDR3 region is CASSAWGADYEQYL. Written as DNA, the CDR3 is TGTGCCAGCAGCGCTTGGGGGGCAGACTACGAGCAGTACCTC.

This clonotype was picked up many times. Here the CDR3 DNA reads TGCGCCAGCAGCCCAAAATGGGCAGGTCGGGACGAGCAGTACTTC. Protein sequence: CASSPKWAGRDEQYF. This chain uses TRBV5-1 with TRBJ2-7; D unclear. Germline V gives CDR1 SGHRS, CDR2 YFSETQ. The CDR3 is made up of 15 amino acids. Deletions cut 4 bases from V and 5 bases from J, with 19 bases between.

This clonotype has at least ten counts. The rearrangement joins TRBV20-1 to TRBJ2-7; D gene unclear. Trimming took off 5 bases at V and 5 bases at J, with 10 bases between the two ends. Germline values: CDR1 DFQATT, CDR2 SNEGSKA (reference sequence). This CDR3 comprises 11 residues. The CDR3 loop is CSAPASHEQYF. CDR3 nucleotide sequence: TGCAGTGCTCCCGCCAGCCACGAGCAGTACTTC.

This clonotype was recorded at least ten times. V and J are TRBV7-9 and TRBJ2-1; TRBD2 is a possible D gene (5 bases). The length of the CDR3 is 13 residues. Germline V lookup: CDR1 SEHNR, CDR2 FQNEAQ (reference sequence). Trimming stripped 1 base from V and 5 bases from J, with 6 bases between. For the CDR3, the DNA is TGTGCCAGCAGCTTAGTCGGGAACAATGAGCAGTTCTTC. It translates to CASSLVGNNEQFF.

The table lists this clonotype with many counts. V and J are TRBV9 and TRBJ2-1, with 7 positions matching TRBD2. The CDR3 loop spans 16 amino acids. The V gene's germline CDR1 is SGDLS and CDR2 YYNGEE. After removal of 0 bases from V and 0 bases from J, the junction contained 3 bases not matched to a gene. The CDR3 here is CASSVDPGGSYNEQFF. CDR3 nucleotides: TGTGCCAGCAGCGTAGATCCGGGGGGCTCCTACAATGAGCAGTTCTTC. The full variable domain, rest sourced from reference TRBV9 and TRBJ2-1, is DSGVTQTPKHLITATGQRVTLRCSPRSGDLSVYWYQQSLDQGLQFLIQYYNGEERAKGNILERFSAQQFPDLHSELNLSSLELGDSALYFCASSVDPGGSYNEQFFGPGTRLTVL.

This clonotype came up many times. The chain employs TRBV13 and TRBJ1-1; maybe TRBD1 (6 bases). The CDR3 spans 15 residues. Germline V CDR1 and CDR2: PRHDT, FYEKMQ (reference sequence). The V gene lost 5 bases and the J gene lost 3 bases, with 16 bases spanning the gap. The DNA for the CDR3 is TGTGCCAGCAGCCGCCCGGGACACGAAGACACTGAAGCTTTCTTT. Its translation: CASSRPGHEDTEAFF.

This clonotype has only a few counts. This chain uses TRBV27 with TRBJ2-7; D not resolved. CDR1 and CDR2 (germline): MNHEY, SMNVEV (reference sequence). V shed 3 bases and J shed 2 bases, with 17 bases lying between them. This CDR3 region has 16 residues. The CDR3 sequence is CASSFGRYLTTYEQYF. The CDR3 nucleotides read TGTGCCAGCAGTTTTGGTCGGTACCTTACCACCTACGAGCAGTACTTC.

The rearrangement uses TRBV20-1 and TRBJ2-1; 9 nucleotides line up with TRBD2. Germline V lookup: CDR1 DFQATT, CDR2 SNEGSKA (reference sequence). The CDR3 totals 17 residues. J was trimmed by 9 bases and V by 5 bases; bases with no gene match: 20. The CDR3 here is CSAPPGGSGRFVIEQFF. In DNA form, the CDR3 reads TGCAGTGCTCCCCCCGGTGGGAGCGGGAGGTTCGTTATTGAGCAGTTCTTC.

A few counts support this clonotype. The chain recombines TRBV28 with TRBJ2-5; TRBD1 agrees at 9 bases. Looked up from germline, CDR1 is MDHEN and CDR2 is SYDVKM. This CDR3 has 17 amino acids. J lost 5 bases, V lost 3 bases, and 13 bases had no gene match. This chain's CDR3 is CASSFLPGQGFRETQYF. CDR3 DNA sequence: TGTGCCAGCAGTTTCCTCCCGGGACAGGGCTTCCGGGAGACCCAGTACTTC.

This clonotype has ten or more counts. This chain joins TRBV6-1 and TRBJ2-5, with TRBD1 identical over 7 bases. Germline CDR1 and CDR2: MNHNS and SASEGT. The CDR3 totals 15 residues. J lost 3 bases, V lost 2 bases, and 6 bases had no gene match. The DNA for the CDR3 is TGTGCCAGCAGTGAATGGACAGGACTGAAAGAGACCCAGTACTTC. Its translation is CASSEWTGLKETQYF.

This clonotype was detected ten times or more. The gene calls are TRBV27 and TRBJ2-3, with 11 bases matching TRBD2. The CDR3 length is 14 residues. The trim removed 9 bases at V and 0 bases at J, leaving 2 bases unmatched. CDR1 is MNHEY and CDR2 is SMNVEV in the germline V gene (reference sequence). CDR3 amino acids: CASWTSGSTDTQYF. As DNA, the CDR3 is TGTGCCAGTTGGACTAGCGGGAGCACAGATACGCAGTATTTT.

CDR3 DNA: TGTGCCTGGAGTGTACGAGGTCCGGCCCAGCATTTT. Protein product: CAWSVRGPAQHF. The chain recombines TRBV30 with TRBJ1-5; no clear D. V lost 0 bases and J 11 bases, leaving 11 bases between the germline ends. The CDR3 has 12 residues. Per the germline V gene, CDR1 is GTSNPN and CDR2 is SVGIG (reference sequence).

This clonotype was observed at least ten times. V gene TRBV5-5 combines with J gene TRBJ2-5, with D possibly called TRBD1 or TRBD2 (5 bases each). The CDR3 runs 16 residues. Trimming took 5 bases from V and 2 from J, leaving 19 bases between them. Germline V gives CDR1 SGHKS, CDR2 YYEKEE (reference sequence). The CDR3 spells CASRKTRGGPQETQYF. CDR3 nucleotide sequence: TGTGCCAGCAGAAAGACCCGGGGCGGGCCTCAAGAGACCCAGTACTTC.

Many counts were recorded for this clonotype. CDR3 residues: CASSYSRSLLPSSYEQYF. The CDR3 DNA follows: TGTGCCAGCAGTTACTCGAGGTCTCTCTTACCTAGCTCCTACGAGCAGTACTTC. V and J are TRBV6-5 and TRBJ2-7; D ambiguous. The CDR3 consists of 18 residues. Germline assignment: CDR1 MNHEY and CDR2 SVGAGI. Trimming took off 0 bases at V and 0 bases at J, with 18 bases between the two ends.

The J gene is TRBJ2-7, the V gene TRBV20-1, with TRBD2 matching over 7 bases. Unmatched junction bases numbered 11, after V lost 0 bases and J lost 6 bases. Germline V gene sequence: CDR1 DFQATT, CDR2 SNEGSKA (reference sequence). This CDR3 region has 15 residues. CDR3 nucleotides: TGCAGTGCTAGAGAGGGGTGGGAGGGCCCCTTCGAGCAGTACTTC. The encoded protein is CSAREGWEGPFEQYF.

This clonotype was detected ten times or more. The CDR3 sequence is CSASPSNSYNEQFF. CDR3 in DNA: TGCAGTGCTAGTCCTTCTAACTCCTACAATGAGCAGTTCTTC. The chain recombines TRBV20-1 with TRBJ2-1, with D unresolved. The CDR3 runs 14 residues. Trimming removed 3 bases from V and 0 bases from J, with 9 bases in between. Germline assignment: CDR1 DFQATT and CDR2 SNEGSKA (reference sequence).

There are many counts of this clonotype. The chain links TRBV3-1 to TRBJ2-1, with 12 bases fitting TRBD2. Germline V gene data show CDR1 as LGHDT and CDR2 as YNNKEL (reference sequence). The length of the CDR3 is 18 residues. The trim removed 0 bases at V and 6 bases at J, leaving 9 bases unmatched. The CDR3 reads CASSQDGRRLAGVNEQFF. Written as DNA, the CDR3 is TGTGCCAGCAGCCAAGATGGCAGGCGACTAGCGGGAGTCAATGAGCAGTTCTTC.

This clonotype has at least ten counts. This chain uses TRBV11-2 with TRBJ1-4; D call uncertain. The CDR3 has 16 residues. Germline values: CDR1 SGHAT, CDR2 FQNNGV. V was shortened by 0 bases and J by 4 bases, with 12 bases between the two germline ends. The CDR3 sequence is CASSLDSGGFNEKLFF. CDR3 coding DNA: TGTGCCAGCAGCTTAGACTCGGGCGGATTTAATGAAAAACTGTTTTTT.

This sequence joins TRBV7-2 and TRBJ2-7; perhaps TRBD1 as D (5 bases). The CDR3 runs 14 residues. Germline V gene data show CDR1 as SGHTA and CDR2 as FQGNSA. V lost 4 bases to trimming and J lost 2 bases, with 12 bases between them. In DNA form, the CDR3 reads TGTGCCAGCAGCTGGCGACAGACACCCTACGAGCAGTACTTC. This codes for CASSWRQTPYEQYF.

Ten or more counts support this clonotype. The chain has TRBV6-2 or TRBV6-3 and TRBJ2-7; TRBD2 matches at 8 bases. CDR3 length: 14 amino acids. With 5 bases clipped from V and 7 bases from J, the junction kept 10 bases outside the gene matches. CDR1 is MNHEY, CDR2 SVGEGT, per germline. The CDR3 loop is CASSRPGGAREQYF. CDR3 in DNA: TGTGCCAGCAGTCGTCCGGGAGGGGCCCGAGAGCAGTACTTC.

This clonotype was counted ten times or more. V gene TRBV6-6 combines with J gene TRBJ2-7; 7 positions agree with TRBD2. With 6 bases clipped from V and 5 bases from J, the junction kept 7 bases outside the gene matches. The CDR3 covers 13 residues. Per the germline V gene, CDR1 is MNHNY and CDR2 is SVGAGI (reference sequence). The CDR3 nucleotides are TGTGCCAGCAGCCGCGGGGGACGCGACGAGCAGTACTTC. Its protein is CASSRGGRDEQYF.

The CDR3 protein is CASSMGHRGLDEQFF. CDR3 nucleotides: TGTGCCAGTAGTATGGGGCACAGGGGGCTTGATGAGCAGTTCTTC. The gene calls are TRBV19 and TRBJ2-1; 9 bases are a match to TRBD1. CDR1 is LNHDA and CDR2 is SQIVND in the germline V gene (reference sequence). The CDR3 is 15 residues long. V was pared by 3 bases and J by 8 bases, with 8 bases of the junction left unmatched.

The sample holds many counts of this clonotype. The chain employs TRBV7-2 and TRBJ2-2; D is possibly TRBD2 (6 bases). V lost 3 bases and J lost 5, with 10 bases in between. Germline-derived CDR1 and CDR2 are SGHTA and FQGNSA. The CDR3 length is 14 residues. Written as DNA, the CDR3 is TGTGCCAGCAGCTTGCGGAGGGTTACCGGGGAGCTGTTTTTT. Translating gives CASSLRRVTGELFF.

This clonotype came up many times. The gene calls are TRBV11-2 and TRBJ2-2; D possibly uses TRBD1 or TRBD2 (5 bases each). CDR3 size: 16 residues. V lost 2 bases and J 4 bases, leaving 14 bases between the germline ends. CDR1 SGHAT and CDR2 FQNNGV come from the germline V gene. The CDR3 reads CASSLYPGTVTGELFF. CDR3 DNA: TGTGCCAGCAGCTTATACCCCGGGACGGTCACCGGGGAGCTGTTTTTT.

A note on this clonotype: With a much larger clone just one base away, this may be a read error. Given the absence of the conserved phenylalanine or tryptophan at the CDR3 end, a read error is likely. The CDR3 region has the DNA TGTGCCAGCAGCAAAGAGGGACAGGGTAGAACCGGGGAGCTGTTTTGT. Translating it yields CASSKEGQGRTGELFC. The V and J genes are TRBV11-2 and TRBJ2-2; 9 bases line up with TRBD1. With 5 bases clipped from V and 5 bases from J, the junction kept 9 bases outside the gene matches. The CDR3 runs to 16 residues. The germline gives CDR1 SGHAT, CDR2 FQNNGV.

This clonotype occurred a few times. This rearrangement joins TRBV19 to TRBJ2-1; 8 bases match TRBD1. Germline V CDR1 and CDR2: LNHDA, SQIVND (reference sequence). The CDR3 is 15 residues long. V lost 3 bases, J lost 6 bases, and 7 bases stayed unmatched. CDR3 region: CASSIRAGGPNEQFF. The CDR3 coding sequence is TGTGCCAGTAGTATTCGGGCAGGGGGCCCCAATGAGCAGTTCTTC. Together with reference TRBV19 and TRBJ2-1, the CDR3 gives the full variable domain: DGGITQSPKYLFRKEGQNVTLSCEQNLNHDAMYWYRQDPGQGLRLIYYSQIVNDFQKGDIAEGYSVSREKKESFPLTVTSAQKNPTAFYLCASSIRAGGPNEQFFGPGTRLTVL.

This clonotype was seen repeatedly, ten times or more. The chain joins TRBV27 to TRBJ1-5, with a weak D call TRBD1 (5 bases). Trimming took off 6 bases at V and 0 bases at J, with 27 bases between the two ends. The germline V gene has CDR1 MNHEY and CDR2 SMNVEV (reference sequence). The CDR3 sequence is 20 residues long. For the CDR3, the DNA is TGTGCCAGCAGATACACCCCGACAGATCTGAGGGGTTATAGCAATCAGCCCCAGCATTTT. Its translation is CASRYTPTDLRGYSNQPQHF.

The CDR3 bases are TGTGCCATCAGTGATTGGGCCCGGGAGGACGGGAACTATGGCTACACCTTC. It translates to CAISDWAREDGNYGYTF. This rearrangement joins TRBV10-3 to TRBJ1-2; no reliable D call. This CDR3 has 17 residues. Per the germline V gene, CDR1 is ENHRY and CDR2 is SYGVKD. Trimming removed 3 bases at V and 2 bases at J, with 19 bases between.

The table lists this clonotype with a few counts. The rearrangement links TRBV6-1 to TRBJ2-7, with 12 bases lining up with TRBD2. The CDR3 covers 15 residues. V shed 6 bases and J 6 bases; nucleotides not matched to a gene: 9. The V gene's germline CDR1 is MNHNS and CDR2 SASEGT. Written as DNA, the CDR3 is TGTGCCAGCAGGGGGTATGGACTAGCGGGAACCGAGCAGTACTTC. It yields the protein CASRGYGLAGTEQYF.

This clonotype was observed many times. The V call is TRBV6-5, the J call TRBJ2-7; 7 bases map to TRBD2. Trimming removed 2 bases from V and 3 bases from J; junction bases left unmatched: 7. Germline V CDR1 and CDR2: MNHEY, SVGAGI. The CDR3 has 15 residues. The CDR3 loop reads CASSYGAGAVYEQYF. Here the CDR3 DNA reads TGTGCCAGCAGTTACGGCGCGGGAGCCGTCTACGAGCAGTACTTC.